This is a list of T cell receptor beta chains from one sample in a study of metastatic and nonmetastatic thyroid tumors. Via MiXCR, TCRdb re-called the PCR reads. The sample contains 29,000 or so clones, about 3.9% of which appear only once. The sequencing input was blood. The receptors stem from a female donor with papillary thyroid cancer or a benign thyroid nodule (not recorded which). Some clones in this sample may be carry-over from other donors' samples. Each CDR3 is given with its conserved first and last residue. D genes are given only for firm matches. Some rows have no size entry. The others give once, few or many, or a class for an expanded clone.

clone size	D gene	J gene	V gene	CDR3 protein	CDR3 DNA
few	TRBD2	TRBJ2-1	TRBV20-1	CSARATSGSIYEQFF	TGCAGTGCTAGAGCTACTAGCGGGAGTATCTATGAGCAGTTCTTC
NA	TRBD1	TRBJ2-5	TRBV28	CASSLRWSGGPQETQYF	TGTGCCAGCAGTTTAAGATGGTCAGGGGGACCCCAAGAGACCCAGTACTTC
few	NA	TRBJ2-7	TRBV12-3/TRBV12-4	CASSRGTTPPYEQYF	TGTGCCAGCAGTCGTGGGACAACGCCTCCCTACGAGCAGTACTTC
few	TRBD1	TRBJ1-1	TRBV3-1	CASSPDRGRGTEAFF	TGTGCCAGCAGCCCCGACAGGGGGCGAGGGACTGAAGCTTTCTTT
many	TRBD2	TRBJ2-1	TRBV5-1	CASSFGTSPYNEQFF	TGCGCCAGCAGTTTCGGGACTAGCCCTTACAATGAGCAGTTCTTC
NA	TRBD2	TRBJ2-1	TRBV28	CASSFWLAGGDEQFF	TGTGCCAGCAGTTTCTGGCTAGCGGGAGGTGATGAGCAGTTCTTC
many	NA	TRBJ2-6	TRBV2	CASRESAGANVLTF	TGTGCCAGCAGAGAGTCTGCTGGGGCCAACGTCCTGACTTTC
many	TRBD1	TRBJ1-2	TRBV5-4	CASSIRDRGPYGYTF	TGTGCCAGCAGCATCCGGGACAGGGGACCCTATGGCTACACCTTC
NA	NA	TRBJ2-2	TRBV6-5	CASSYKNTGELFF	TGTGCCAGCAGTTACAAGAACACCGGGGAGCTGTTTTTT
many	NA	TRBJ2-7	TRBV14	CASSQYRFPYEQYF	TGTGCCAGCAGCCAATATCGATTCCCCTACGAGCAGTACTTC
NA	TRBD1	TRBJ1-2	TRBV15	CATSRDITGDLYGYTF	TGTGCCACCAGCAGAGATATCACAGGGGATCTCTATGGCTACACCTTC
medium-sized	NA	TRBJ1-6	TRBV27	CASSLTNNSPLHF	TGTGCCAGCAGTTTAACTAATAATTCACCCCTCCACTTT
few	NA	TRBJ2-1	TRBV6-1	CASRPRVHNEQFF	TGTGCCAGCAGGCCTAGGGTCCACAATGAGCAGTTCTTC
few	NA	TRBJ2-7	TRBV6-2/TRBV6-3	CASSWTPWSYEQYF	TGTGCCAGCAGTTGGACACCCTGGTCCTACGAGCAGTACTTC
many	TRBD2	TRBJ2-2	TRBV11-3	CASSWAGTSANTGELFF	TGTGCCAGCAGCTGGGCTGGGACTAGCGCGAACACCGGGGAGCTGTTTTTT
many	TRBD1	TRBJ1-5	TRBV3-1	CASSQVAGGGQPQHF	TGTGCCAGCAGCCAAGTGGCAGGGGGAGGTCAGCCCCAGCATTTT
once	NA	TRBJ1-1	TRBV6-2/TRBV6-3	CASTAMPQGSKTEAFF	TGTGCCAGCACAGCGATGCCACAGGGCTCGAAAACTGAAGCTTTCTTT
few	NA	TRBJ2-6	TRBV7-2	CASSLDLPGANVLTF	TGTGCCAGCAGCTTGGATCTCCCTGGGGCCAACGTCCTGACTTTC
NA	TRBD1	TRBJ2-7	TRBV11-3	CASSFNGGQGRNYEQYF	TGTGCCAGCAGCTTTAATGGCGGACAGGGTCGGAACTACGAGCAGTACTTC
NA	NA	TRBJ1-3	TRBV6-2/TRBV6-3	CASSYSGTPGNTIYF	TGTGCCAGCAGTTACTCGGGGACTCCCGGAAACACCATATATTTT
many	TRBD1	TRBJ2-5	TRBV24-1	CATSAGTGVGETQYF	TGTGCCACCAGTGCCGGGACAGGGGTGGGGGAGACCCAGTACTTC
NA	NA	TRBJ2-2	TRBV12-3/TRBV12-4	CASSHSGNTGELFF	TGTGCCAGCAGTCATAGCGGGAACACCGGGGAGCTGTTTTTT
medium-sized	TRBD1	TRBJ1-2	TRBV6-1	CASSKDRGRDGYTF	TGTGCCAGCAGTAAGGACAGGGGGAGAGATGGCTACACCTTC
NA	TRBD2	TRBJ2-3	TRBV9	CASISGTSGSDTQYF	TGTGCCAGCATCTCGGGGACTAGCGGATCAGATACGCAGTATTTT
medium-sized	TRBD2	TRBJ2-2	TRBV27	CASSSPTSGRTGELFF	TGTGCCAGCAGTTCCCCGACTAGCGGGAGAACCGGGGAGCTGTTTTTT
NA	TRBD1	TRBJ1-2	TRBV7-9	CASSAQGQGYGYTF	TGTGCCAGCAGCGCCCAAGGACAGGGATATGGCTACACCTTC
few	NA	TRBJ1-2	TRBV25-1	CASSEPLEVRGGEDGYTF	TGTGCCAGCAGTGAACCCCTCGAGGTGAGAGGAGGTGAGGATGGCTACACCTTC
many	NA	TRBJ2-3	TRBV6-1	CASRDRVWGTDTQYF	TGTGCCAGCAGAGACAGAGTTTGGGGCACAGATACGCAGTATTTT
once	NA	TRBJ2-1	TRBV6-1	CASGWGSRYNERFF	TGTGCCAGCGGGTGGGGGAGTAGATACAATGAGCGGTTCTTC
NA	NA	TRBJ2-7	TRBV15	CASAGPDANAQYF	TGTGCCTCCGCCGGACCAGACGCCAACGCGCAGTACTTC
few	NA	TRBJ2-3	TRBV5-1	CASSLGSTDTQYF	TGCGCCAGCAGCTTGGGCAGCACAGATACGCAGTATTTT
few	NA	TRBJ2-5	TRBV28	CASSLKVTQYF	TGTGCCAGCAGTTTGAAAGTAACCCAGTACTTC
NA	NA	TRBJ1-5	TRBV20-1	CSARGGDNQPQHF	TGCAGTGCTAGAGGGGGCGACAATCAGCCCCAGCATTTT
NA	NA	TRBJ1-2	TRBV28	CASRSLAGKGGYTF	TGTGCCAGCAGGTCCTTAGCGGGCAAAGGGGGCTACACCTTC
many	NA	TRBJ2-3	TRBV7-9	CASSFGGGTDTQYF	TGTGCCAGCAGCTTTGGAGGGGGCACAGATACGCAGTATTTT
many	NA	TRBJ2-7	TRBV6-1	CASIGTDLNEQYF	TGTGCCAGCATCGGGACCGACTTGAACGAGCAGTACTTC
NA	NA	TRBJ2-3	TRBV7-7	CASSLDLRVAQYF	TGTGCCAGCAGCCTAGACCTCCGAGTGGCGCAGTATTTT
NA	NA	TRBJ1-5	TRBV2	CASSERGNNQPQHF	TGTGCCAGCAGTGAGCGGGGGAACAATCAGCCCCAGCATTTT
NA	TRBD1	TRBJ1-6	TRBV27	CASSRQGNSPLHF	TGTGCCAGCAGCCGACAGGGAAATTCACCCCTCCACTTT
many	NA	TRBJ1-4	TRBV27	CASSSRLGGEKLFF	TGTGCCAGCAGTTCTCGGTTAGGCGGGGAAAAACTGTTTTTT
NA	NA	TRBJ1-3	TRBV28	CASSRNTDSSGNTIYF	TGTGCCAGCAGTCGAAATACGGACAGCTCTGGAAACACCATATATTTT
many	NA	TRBJ2-2	TRBV5-5	CASSFQDTGELFF	TGTGCCAGCAGCTTCCAGGACACCGGGGAGCTGTTTTTT
few	TRBD1	TRBJ1-2	TRBV6-1	CASSEALTGGDGYTF	TGTGCCAGCAGTGAGGCACTGACAGGGGGCGATGGCTACACCTTC
NA	TRBD2	TRBJ2-7	TRBV30	CAWGRGLAGGPPYEQYF	TGTGCCTGGGGCAGGGGACTAGCGGGAGGGCCCCCCTACGAGCAGTACTTC
few	NA	TRBJ1-2	TRBV6-4	CASSTTGNQDGYTF	TGTGCCAGCTCCACCACAGGGAATCAAGATGGCTACACCTTC
many	NA	TRBJ2-5	TRBV19	CASSEQRETQYF	TGTGCCAGTAGTGAGCAACGGGAGACCCAGTACTTC
NA	NA	TRBJ2-2	TRBV28	CASSLFRGGGNGELFF	TGTGCCAGCAGTTTATTCAGGGGGGGGGGAAACGGGGAGCTGTTTTTT
many	NA	TRBJ2-3	TRBV28	CASSPGLRGRTDTQYF	TGTGCCAGCAGTCCTGGCCTTAGGGGCAGAACAGATACGCAGTATTTT
few	TRBD2	TRBJ2-7	TRBV27	CASSSSGSGGYEQYF	TGTGCCAGCAGTTCAAGCGGGAGCGGGGGCTACGAGCAGTACTTC
few	TRBD2	TRBJ2-3	TRBV4-2	CASSQEGLAVSTDTQYF	TGTGCCAGCAGCCAAGAGGGACTAGCGGTATCGACAGATACGCAGTATTTT
many	TRBD1	TRBJ2-2	TRBV19	CASSPGQDTGELFF	TGTGCCAGTAGCCCGGGACAGGACACCGGGGAGCTGTTTTTT
many	NA	TRBJ1-3	TRBV20-1	CSARDGAGENTIYF	TGCAGTGCTAGAGATGGGGCAGGGGAAAACACCATATATTTT
few	NA	TRBJ2-1	TRBV6-5	CASSYHEGEQFF	TGTGCCAGCAGTTACCACGAGGGCGAGCAGTTCTTC
medium-sized	TRBD1	TRBJ2-7	TRBV28	CASSLVGQGYEQYF	TGTGCCAGCAGTTTAGTGGGACAGGGCTACGAGCAGTACTTC
many	TRBD2	TRBJ2-3	TRBV7-2	CASSLRGGSSTDTQYF	TGTGCCAGCAGCTTAAGGGGCGGGAGTAGCACAGATACGCAGTATTTT
medium-sized	TRBD1	TRBJ2-5	TRBV28	CASSLIKGAIQETQYF	TGTGCCAGCAGTTTAATTAAGGGGGCGATCCAAGAGACCCAGTACTTC